Shown below are 15 T cell receptor beta chains from a single sample sequenced in a study of cytomegalovirus exposure and HLA in healthy donors. The primer mix had 60 Vbeta and 13 Jbeta primers. Assay used: immunoSEQ multiplex PCR; TCRdb lists only in-frame clones, some missing. The sample has about 220,000 clones; about 81% are singletons. Input material: PBMCs. These TCRs come from a woman between 35 and 50 years old in good health and CMV-seropositive.

The sample holds a few counts of this clone. The chain combines TRBV19 with TRBJ2-5, with TRBD1 matching 7 bases. This CDR3 region has 13 residues. Germline V lookup: CDR1 LNHDA, CDR2 SQIVND (reference sequence). Trimming took 4 bases from V and 5 from J; bases not matched to a gene: 4. CDR3 region: CASSTTGVETQYF. The CDR3 bases are TGTGCCAGTAGTACCACAGGGGTCGAGACCCAGTACTTC.

The chain has TRBV11-2 and TRBJ2-7; 9 bases align to TRBD1. CDR3 length equals 15 residues. After removal of 5 bases from V and 2 bases from J, the junction contained 7 bases not matched to a gene. Germline V CDR1 and CDR2: SGHAT, FQNNGV. CDR3 nucleotides: TGTGCCAGCAGCATAGGACAGGGGCGTACCTACGAGCAGTACTTC. Its translation: CASSIGQGRTYEQYF.

The gene calls are TRBV6-6 and TRBJ2-1; TRBD1 is a possible D gene (6 bases). V shed 2 bases and J shed 8 bases, with 19 bases lying between them. Per germline, CDR1 MNHNY and CDR2 SVGAGI (reference sequence). The CDR3 is made up of 16 amino acids. DNA of the CDR3: TGTGCCAGCAGTTACGAGGGGGAAGTGGTAGGGGATGAGCAGTTCTTC. It encodes CASSYEGEVVGDEQFF.

This clone was seen more than once but under ten times. This rearrangement joins TRBV4-3 to TRBJ1-2; no firm D call. Looked up from germline, CDR1 is LGHNA and CDR2 is YSLEER. This CDR3 region has 16 residues. V shed 0 bases and J shed 1 base, with 12 bases lying between them. CDR3: CASSQDLAVINYGYTF. The CDR3 nucleotides are TGCGCCAGCAGCCAAGATCTGGCAGTAATTAACTATGGCTACACCTTC.

The V call is TRBV13, the J call TRBJ2-3; D unresolved. V was shortened by 3 bases and J by 2 bases, with 9 bases between the two germline ends. This CDR3 is 14 amino acids long. The germline gives CDR1 PRHDT, CDR2 FYEKMQ (reference sequence). The CDR3 DNA is TGTGCCAGCAGCTTTTCCAGTCACACAGATACGCAGTATTTT. As protein: CASSFSSHTDTQYF.

The count of this clone is one. The chain uses TRBV25-1 and TRBJ2-4; no clear D gene. V was cut by 3 bases and J by 10 bases, with 16 bases left in between. This CDR3 spans 14 amino acids. Germline assignment: CDR1 MGHDK and CDR2 SYGVNS. In nucleotides, the CDR3 is TGTGCCAGCAGTGACCTCCACATAGACACGATTCAGTACTTC. As protein: CASSDLHIDTIQYF.

The chain combines TRBV6-5 with TRBJ1-2; D is unresolved. Trimming shortened V by 0 bases and J by 7 bases, and 12 bases separated the two germline ends. This CDR3 comprises 14 residues. Per germline, CDR1 MNHEY and CDR2 SVGAGI. The CDR3: CASSYSGGPAGYTF. CDR3 in DNA: TGTGCCAGCAGTTACTCAGGAGGCCCGGCTGGCTACACCTTC.

This chain joins TRBV5-4 and TRBJ2-4; D is perhaps TRBD2 (5 bases). Germline CDR1 and CDR2: SGHNT and YYREEE (reference sequence). The CDR3 spans 13 residues. V lost 0 bases, J lost 7 bases, and 8 bases lay in between. The CDR3 is CASSLDPSNIQYF. The DNA of the CDR3 is TGTGCCAGCAGCTTGGACCCTAGCAACATTCAGTACTTC. The full variable domain, completed using reference TRBV5-4 and TRBJ2-4, is ETGVTQSPTHLIKTRGQQVTLRCSSQSGHNTVSWYQQALGQGPQFIFQYYREEENGRGNFPPRFSGLQFPNYSSELNVNALELDDSALYLCASSLDPSNIQYFGAGTRLSVL.

The chain employs TRBV9 and TRBJ2-1; 8 nucleotides line up with TRBD2. After removal of 0 bases from V and 7 bases from J, the junction contained 3 bases not matched to a gene. The germline CDR1 and CDR2 sequences are SGDLS and YYNGEE. This CDR3 contains 14 residues. CDR3 in DNA: TGTGCCAGCAGCGTAGCGGGAGGGAAGAATGAGCAGTTCTTC. Translation: CASSVAGGKNEQFF.

The chain uses TRBV11-2 and TRBJ2-2; TRBD2 is a possible D gene (6 bases). With 0 bases removed from V and 7 bases from J, the gap between germline ends came to 9 bases. From germline, CDR1 is SGHAT and CDR2 FQNNGV. The CDR3 loop spans 14 amino acids. The CDR3 coding sequence is TGTGCCAGCAGCTTAGATGGGAGGATCGGGGAGCTGTTTTTT. The encoded protein is CASSLDGRIGELFF.

The chain has TRBV5-1 and TRBJ1-2; the D gene is possibly TRBD1 (5 bases). Trimming took 4 bases from V and 4 from J, leaving 11 bases between them. Germline CDR1 is SGHRS and CDR2 is YFSETQ. The CDR3 runs 13 residues. CDR3 in amino acids: CASSPADSYGYTF. CDR3 nucleotide sequence: TGCGCCAGCAGCCCTGCTGACAGCTATGGCTACACCTTC.

This chain links TRBV18 with TRBJ2-1, with a weak D call TRBD1 (6 bases). This CDR3 region has 13 residues. V was pared by 10 bases and J by 10 bases, with 20 bases between. CDR1 and CDR2 (germline): KGHSH, LQKENI. In DNA, the CDR3 is TGTGCCACCAGAGGCGGTACAGGGACCGAGCAGTTCTTC. Translating it yields CATRGGTGTEQFF.

This clone was seen a handful of times. The chain combines TRBV7-2 with TRBJ2-3; 7 bases fit TRBD2. V was clipped by 1 base and J by 0 bases; unmatched bases: 4. Germline V gene lookup returns CDR1 SGHTA and CDR2 FQGNSA. The CDR3 is made up of 16 amino acids. CDR3 sequence (DNA): TGTGCCAGCAGCTTAGGGGGTAGCGGGAGCACAGATACGCAGTATTTT. It encodes CASSLGGSGSTDTQYF.

The chain uses TRBV11-2 and TRBJ2-7; 11 bases line up with TRBD1. The CDR3 has 15 residues. After removal of 5 bases from V and 2 bases from J, the junction contained 5 bases not matched to a gene. Germline V gene data show CDR1 as SGHAT and CDR2 as FQNNGV. The CDR3 sequence is CASSVGTGGAYEQYF. The CDR3 DNA reads as TGTGCCAGCAGCGTAGGGACAGGGGGAGCCTACGAGCAGTACTTC.

Comments on this clone: At one end the junction does not follow the germline gene, possibly because of a read error. The chain carries TRBV7-9 and TRBJ1-2, with 11 positions matching TRBD1. Per germline, CDR1 SEHNR and CDR2 FQNEAQ (reference sequence). This CDR3 is 16 amino acids long. The CDR3 nucleotides are TGTTCCAGCATCTCGGACAGGGGGCGGTATCAGAATGGCTACACCTTC. It translates to CSSISDRGRYQNGYTF.